This T cell receptor (beta chain) was sequenced in a study of T-cell reconstitution after alpha-beta-depleted transplantation in children. TCRbeta library preparation incorporated unique molecular identifiers. TCRdb analysed the PCR reads with MiXCR anew, one entry per CDR3 protein. Of approximately 520,000 distinct CDR3 sequences listed, around a third are singletons. Per germline, CDR1 SGHTA and CDR2 FQGNSA. V shed 1 base and J shed 5 bases, with 11 bases lying between them. This CDR3 has 15 residues. This chain links TRBV7-2 with TRBJ2-2; possible D gene TRBD2, 6 bases. This specimen was PBMCs from the stem cell graft donor, taken from the stem cell graft. The TCR was taken from a human donor who donated a stem cell graft to a child with aplastic anemia. The CDR3 coding sequence is TGTGCCAGCAGCTTAGTTAGCGGACTTACCGGGGAGCTGTTTTTT. Its protein product is CASSLVSGLTGELFF.